The 5 T cell receptor beta chains listed next were all sequenced from one sample in a study of blood T cell repertoires in COVID-19. TCRdb's table, derived via immunoSEQ multiplex PCR, lists solely in-frame clones and lacks some. The sample includes about 200,000 clones, about 85% of them seen just once. The sequencing input was PBMCs or T cells enriched from blood (not recorded which). These receptors all come from a man in his forties or fifties who had recovered from COVID-19.

Only one count was recorded for this clone. The rearrangement uses TRBV6-1 and TRBJ2-2, with TRBD2 matching 10 bases. Trimming at V came to 4 bases and at J to 5 bases, leaving 16 bases not matched to a gene. Germline CDR1 and CDR2: MNHNS and SASEGT. The length of the CDR3 is 19 residues. CDR3 protein: CASSGTSGKRWGGTGELFF. Written as DNA, the CDR3 is TGTGCCAGCAGTGGGACTAGCGGCAAACGGTGGGGAGGGACCGGGGAGCTGTTTTTT.

The chain links TRBV28 to TRBJ2-7; 8 nucleotides line up with TRBD2. V dropped 6 bases and J dropped 3; count of bases not matched to a gene: 10. CDR1 and CDR2 (germline): MDHEN, SYDVKM. CDR3 length: 15 residues. CDR3 sequence reads: CASRGTIAGSYEQYF. Here the CDR3 DNA reads TGTGCCAGCAGAGGAACCATAGCGGGGAGCTACGAGCAGTACTTC.

V gene TRBV7-9 combines with J gene TRBJ1-1, with D maybe TRBD1 (6 bases). V lost 7 bases and J 10 bases, leaving 19 bases between the germline ends. CDR1 is SEHNR, CDR2 FQNEAQ, per germline (reference sequence). This CDR3 region has 13 residues. For the CDR3, the DNA is TGTGCCAGCACCACATCAACAGGGAAAGGAGCTTTCTTT. It is translated as CASTTSTGKGAFF.

This chain joins TRBV2 and TRBJ2-5; D ambiguous. This CDR3 is built from 15 residues. The V end lost 4 bases, the J end lost 1 base, and 13 bases lay between the germline ends. Looked up from germline, CDR1 is SNHLY and CDR2 is FYNNEI. The CDR3 DNA reads TGTGCCAGCAGTGCGGAGCCCATACTCCAAGAGACCCAGTACTTC. Protein sequence: CASSAEPILQETQYF. The full variable domain, rest sourced from reference TRBV2 and TRBJ2-5, is EPEVTQTPSHQVTQMGQEVILRCVPISNHLYFYWYRQILGQKVEFLVSFYNNEISEKSEIFDDQFSVERPDGSNFTLKIRSTKLEDSAMYFCASSAEPILQETQYFGPGTRLLVL.

This sequence joins TRBV2 and TRBJ2-5; TRBD1 matches at 7 bases. The CDR3 runs to 16 residues. CDR1 and CDR2 (germline): SNHLY, FYNNEI. V dropped 6 bases and J dropped 5; count of bases not matched to a gene: 15. Here the CDR3 DNA reads TGTGCCAGCAGCCCTGAAGTACAGGGGTGGCGGGAGACCCAGTACTTC. It is translated as CASSPEVQGWRETQYF.